These 8 T cell receptor beta chains were all obtained from the same sample, sequenced in a study of blood T cell repertoires in COVID-19. The assay was immunoSEQ multiplex PCR, and TCRdb's table has in-frame clones only and misses some. The sample carries over 60,000 clones, roughly nine tenths recorded once. Sequencing used peripheral blood. Receptors were obtained from a woman of 80 years or more with active or convalescent COVID-19.

This chain links TRBV2 with TRBJ1-2, with a possible D match to TRBD1 (5 bases). Looked up from germline, CDR1 is SNHLY and CDR2 is FYNNEI. The CDR3 contains 13 residues. V was shortened by 6 bases and J by 4 bases, with 12 bases between the two germline ends. This CDR3 is CASSVEGIYGYTF. CDR3 DNA sequence: TGTGCCAGCAGCGTGGAGGGGATCTATGGCTACACCTTC.

This chain uses TRBV6-1 with TRBJ2-7; D possibly corresponds to TRBD1 (5 bases). This CDR3 contains 15 residues. V was clipped by 2 bases and J by 1 base, with 12 bases between them. CDR1 is MNHNS, CDR2 SASEGT, per germline. CDR3 sequence (DNA): TGTGCCAGCAGTGAACGCAGGGTTTATTCCTACGAGCAGTACTTC. Its protein product is CASSERRVYSYEQYF.

The CDR3 bases are TGTGCCAGCAGCTTAACACAGGCAACTAATGAAAAACTGTTTTTT. Translation: CASSLTQATNEKLFF. The chain carries TRBV7-9 and TRBJ1-4; D perhaps matches TRBD1 (5 bases). Germline CDR1 and CDR2: SEHNR and FQNEAQ (reference sequence). This CDR3 comprises 15 residues. With 2 bases removed from V and 0 bases from J, the gap between germline ends came to 7 bases.

The genes are TRBV19 and TRBJ2-1, with 11 bases lining up with TRBD1. CDR1 and CDR2 (germline): LNHDA, SQIVND (reference sequence). V lost 3 bases and J lost 7; bases outside the gene matches: 5. The CDR3 runs to 15 residues. CDR3 sequence reads: CASSIQDRGRNEQFF. The CDR3 coding sequence is TGTGCCAGTAGTATCCAGGACAGGGGGCGGAATGAGCAGTTCTTC.

This chain links TRBV10-1 with TRBJ2-1; 10 bases match TRBD1. V shed 10 bases and J 2 bases; nucleotides not matched to a gene: 8. The CDR3 length is 15 residues. Looked up from germline, CDR1 is WNHNN and CDR2 is SYGVQD (reference sequence). The CDR3 coding sequence is TGCGCCATCTGGGCGGGACAGGGGACCTACAATGAGCAGTTCTTC. As protein: CAIWAGQGTYNEQFF.

The rearrangement uses TRBV9 and TRBJ2-1; 11 nucleotides align to TRBD2. This CDR3 is built from 14 residues. Trimming cost V 0 bases and J 10 bases; bases outside gene matches: 3. The germline V gene encodes CDR1 SGDLS and CDR2 YYNGEE. The CDR3 region has the DNA TGTGCCAGCAGCGTAGGGGGACTAGCGGTCGAGCAGTTCTTC. This encodes CASSVGGLAVEQFF.

This sequence joins TRBV28 and TRBJ1-4; D is undetermined. This CDR3 region has 15 residues. From germline, CDR1 is MDHEN and CDR2 SYDVKM. The V gene lost 5 bases and the J gene lost 8 bases, with 18 bases spanning the gap. The CDR3 reads CASSPTARQAEKLFF. The DNA of the CDR3 is TGTGCCAGCAGTCCCACCGCCAGGCAGGCGGAAAAACTGTTTTTT. Looking up the rest from reference TRBV28 and TRBJ1-4 gives the full variable domain: DVKVTQSSRYLVKRTGEKVFLECVQDMDHENMFWYRQDPGLGLRLIYFSYDVKMKEKGDIPEGYSVSREKKERFSLILESASTNQTSMYLCASSPTARQAEKLFFGSGTQLSVL.

CDR3 bases: TGCGCCAGCAGCCCCGCCGGCGGGGGCACAGATACGCAGTATTTT. Translation: CASSPAGGGTDTQYF. This rearrangement joins TRBV5-1 to TRBJ2-3, with D maybe TRBD2 (6 bases). From germline, CDR1 is SGHRS and CDR2 YFSETQ. The CDR3 spans 15 residues. V lost 4 bases and J lost 1, with 13 bases in between. The whole variable domain, remainder taken from reference TRBV5-1 and TRBJ2-3, is KAGVTQTPRYLIKTRGQQVTLSCSPISGHRSVSWYQQTPGQGLQFLFEYFSETQRNKGNFPGRFSGRQFSNSRSEMNVSTLELGDSALYLCASSPAGGGTDTQYFGPGTRLTVL.